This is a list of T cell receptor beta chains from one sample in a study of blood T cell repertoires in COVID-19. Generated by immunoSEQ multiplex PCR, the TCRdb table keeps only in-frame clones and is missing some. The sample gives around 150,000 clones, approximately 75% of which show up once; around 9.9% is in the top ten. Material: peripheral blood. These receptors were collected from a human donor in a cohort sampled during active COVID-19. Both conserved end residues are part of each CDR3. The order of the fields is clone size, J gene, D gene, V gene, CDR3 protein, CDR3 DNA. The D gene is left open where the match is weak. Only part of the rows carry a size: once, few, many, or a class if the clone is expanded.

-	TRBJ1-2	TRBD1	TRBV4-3	CASSQKTGGTYGYTF	TGCGCCAGCAGCCAAAAGACAGGGGGCACCTATGGCTACACCTTC
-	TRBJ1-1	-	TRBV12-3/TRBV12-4	CASKGYTEAFF	TGTGCCAGCAAGGGGTACACTGAAGCTTTCTTT
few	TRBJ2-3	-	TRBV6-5	CASRIGLAPDTQYF	TGTGCCAGCAGGATTGGACTGGCCCCAGATACGCAGTATTTT
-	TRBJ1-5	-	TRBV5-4	CASSEGGPFSNQPQHF	TGTGCCAGCTCGGAGGGAGGGCCCTTTAGCAATCAGCCCCAGCATTTT
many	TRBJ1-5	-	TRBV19	CASRLQGIDQPQHF	TGTGCCAGTAGGCTACAGGGAATCGATCAGCCCCAGCATTTT
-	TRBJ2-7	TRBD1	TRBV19	CASSEQGARYEQYF	TGTGCCAGTAGTGAACAGGGGGCGCGGTACGAGCAGTACTTC
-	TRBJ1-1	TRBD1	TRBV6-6	CASSYYDRGTEAFF	TGTGCCAGCAGTTACTACGACAGGGGCACTGAAGCTTTCTTT
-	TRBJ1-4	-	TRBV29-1	CSVSTGTNEKLFF	TGCAGCGTGTCCACAGGGACTAATGAAAAACTGTTTTTT
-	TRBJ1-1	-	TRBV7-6	CASSLVGERGTEAFF	TGTGCCAGCAGCTTAGTTGGGGAAAGGGGCACTGAAGCTTTCTTT
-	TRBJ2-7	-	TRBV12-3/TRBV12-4	CASSRGAVYEQYF	TGTGCCAGCAGTCGAGGCGCAGTCTACGAGCAGTACTTC
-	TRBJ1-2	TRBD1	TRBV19	CASSIWDSLGGYTF	TGTGCCAGTAGTATTTGGGACAGTCTAGGCGGCTACACCTTC
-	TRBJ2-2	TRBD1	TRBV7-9	CASSFFRGNGELFF	TGTGCCAGCAGCTTTTTCAGGGGGAACGGGGAGCTGTTTTTT
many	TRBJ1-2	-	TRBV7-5	CARSLDKPQANYGYTF	TGTGCCAGAAGCTTAGACAAACCCCAAGCTAACTATGGCTACACCTTC
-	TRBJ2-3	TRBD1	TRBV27	CASSSRDRGYTDTQYF	TGTGCCAGCAGTTCCAGGGACAGGGGATACACAGATACGCAGTATTTT
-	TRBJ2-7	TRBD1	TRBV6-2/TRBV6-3	CASSSDRSTYEQYF	TGTGCCAGCAGCTCGGACAGGAGTACCTACGAGCAGTACTTC
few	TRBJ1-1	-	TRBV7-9	CASSLGVEAFF	TGTGCCAGCAGCTTAGGCGTTGAAGCTTTCTTT
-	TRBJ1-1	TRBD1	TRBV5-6	CASSLRRQGSFF	TGTGCCAGCAGCTTGCGCCGACAGGGGTCTTTCTTT
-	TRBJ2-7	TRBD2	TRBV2	CASSARGGASYEQYF	TGTGCCAGCAGTGCTCGCGGGGGGGCCAGCTACGAGCAGTACTTC
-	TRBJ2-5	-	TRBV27	CASSVRNAQTQYF	TGTGCCAGCAGTGTACGAAATGCGCAGACCCAGTACTTC
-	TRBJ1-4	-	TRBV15	CATSRDWGVEKLFF	TGTGCCACCAGCAGAGACTGGGGAGTCGAAAAACTGTTTTTT
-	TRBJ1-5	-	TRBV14	CASSQGTGVNQPQHF	TGTGCCAGCAGCCAAGGAACAGGAGTCAATCAGCCCCAGCATTTT
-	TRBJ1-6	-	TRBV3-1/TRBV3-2	CASSQPGRNSPLHF	TGTGCCAGCAGCCAACCCGGGAGGAATTCACCCCTCCACTTT
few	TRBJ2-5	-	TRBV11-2	CASSPNTGIETQYF	TGTGCCAGCAGCCCGAACACAGGGATCGAGACCCAGTACTTC
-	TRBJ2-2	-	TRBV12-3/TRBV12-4	CASDNRWTGELFF	TGTGCCAGCGACAACAGGTGGACCGGGGAGCTGTTTTTT
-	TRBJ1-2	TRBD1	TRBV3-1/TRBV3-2	CASTQGVSNYGYTF	TGTGCCAGCACACAGGGGGTTTCTAACTATGGCTACACCTTC
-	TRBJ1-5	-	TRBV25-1	CASSDGYVSHQPQHF	TGTGCCAGCAGTGATGGGTACGTTAGCCATCAGCCCCAGCATTTT
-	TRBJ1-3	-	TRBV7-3	CASSPGGSIPGNTIYF	TGTGCCAGCAGCCCCGGCGGCAGTATACCTGGAAACACCATATATTTT
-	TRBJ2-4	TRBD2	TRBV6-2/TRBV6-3	CASSYPGTSGGTTKNIQYF	TGTGCCAGCAGTTACCCGGGGACTAGCGGGGGAACAACCAAAAACATTCAGTACTTC
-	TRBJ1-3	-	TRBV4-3	CASSQSAGPGNTIYF	TGCGCCAGCAGCCAATCGGCAGGGCCTGGAAACACCATATATTTT
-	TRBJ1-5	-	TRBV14	CASSLGGVEPQHF	TGTGCCAGCAGCCTCGGGGGTGTTGAGCCCCAGCATTTT
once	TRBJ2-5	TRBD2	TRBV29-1	CSVVGRGETQYF	TGCAGCGTTGTCGGGAGGGGTGAGACCCAGTACTTC
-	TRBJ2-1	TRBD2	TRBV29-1	CSVDGTSNEQFF	TGCAGCGTTGACGGGACTAGTAATGAGCAGTTCTTC
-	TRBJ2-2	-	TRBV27	CASNNQGAGELFF	TGTGCCAGCAATAACCAGGGTGCCGGGGAGCTGTTTTTT
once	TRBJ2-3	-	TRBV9	CASSDRDKGSAQYF	TGTGCCAGCAGCGACCGGGACAAGGGCAGCGCGCAGTATTTT
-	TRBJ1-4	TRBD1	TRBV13	CASSLGTGVVNEKLFF	TGTGCCAGCAGCTTAGGCACAGGGGTGGTTAATGAAAAACTGTTTTTT
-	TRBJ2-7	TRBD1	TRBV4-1	CASSQRQGTYEQYF	TGCGCCAGCAGCCAAAGACAGGGGACGTACGAGCAGTACTTC
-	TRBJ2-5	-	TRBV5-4	CASSLGPGAGETQYF	TGTGCCAGCAGCTTGGGGCCTGGGGCTGGGGAGACCCAGTACTTC
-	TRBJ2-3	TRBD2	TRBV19	CASSIRAGGPEEDTQYF	TGTGCCAGTAGTATTCGGGCGGGAGGGCCAGAGGAAGATACGCAGTATTTT
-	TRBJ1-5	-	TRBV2	CAGGRGSNQPQHF	TGTGCCGGCGGGAGGGGTAGCAATCAGCCCCAGCATTTT
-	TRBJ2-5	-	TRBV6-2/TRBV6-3	CASSSPGGMGETQYF	TGTGCCAGCAGTAGCCCCGGCGGGATGGGGGAGACCCAGTACTTC
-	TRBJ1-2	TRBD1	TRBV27	CASSLYRGEYGYTF	TGTGCCAGCAGTTTATACAGGGGGGAGTATGGCTACACCTTC
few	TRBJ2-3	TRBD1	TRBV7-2	CASSLVPGQGTDTQYF	TGTGCCAGCAGCTTAGTTCCGGGACAGGGCACAGATACGCAGTATTTT
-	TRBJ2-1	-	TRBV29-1	CSVYDIKSYNEQFF	TGCAGCGTTTATGACATCAAGTCCTACAATGAGCAGTTCTTC
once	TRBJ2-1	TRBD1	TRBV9	CASSVQGDSYNEQFF	TGTGCCAGCAGCGTACAGGGGGATTCTTACAATGAGCAGTTCTTC
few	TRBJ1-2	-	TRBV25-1	CASSILNYGYTF	TGTGCCAGCAGTATCTTGAACTATGGCTACACCTTC